This T cell receptor beta chain was profiled in a study of blood T cell repertoires in COVID-19. The wider study: The study drew acute and convalescent COVID-19 samples from the United States, Italy and Spain. The analysed material was cDNA or gDNA that came from T cells, B-cell-depleted T cells, or PBMCs.

Per the original methods: Reference gene primer amplification gave estimated nucleated cell counts. Clones were read by immunoSEQ multiplex PCR, and TCRdb kept only the in-frame ones, dropping some. Clone size and V and J calls were adopted from that table, with D and trimming inferred from the DNA. This sample has about 110,000 clones; 65% to 90% occur once, and the top ten carry 15% to 20%. CDR1 is KGHSH and CDR2 is LQKENI in the germline V gene. Trimming cost V 1 base and J 1 base, with 11 bases left between them. The CDR3 totals 16 residues. The clonotype originates from a woman aged 60 to 75 with acute or convalescent COVID-19. The chain employs TRBV18 and TRBJ1-3; possibly TRBD1 for D (5 bases). Sequences were obtained from peripheral blood. The CDR3 sequence: CASSPRTRVSGNTIYF. The CDR3, as DNA: TGTGCCAGCTCACCACGCACCAGGGTTTCTGGAAACACCATATATTTT.